Each of the 31 T cell receptor beta chains below was sequenced from the same sample in a study of blood T cells in healthy people across ages. A J-beta primer mix and a sample-barcoded 5' primer were used in a second PCR of about 7 to 12 cycles. Each CDR3 protein is one row after TCRdb ran MiXCR on the 5' RACE reads. The sample shows about 830,000 distinct CDR3 sequences, around 62% of them seen only once. Material: blood. These receptors all stem from a young man in good health.

In this sample, this clonotype turned up a few times. V is TRBV29-1 and J is TRBJ2-1, with D tentatively TRBD2 (5 bases). Per germline, CDR1 SQVTM and CDR2 ANQGSEA. The CDR3 spans 15 residues. V lost 0 bases and J lost 1, with 10 bases in between. The CDR3 protein is CSVEEARVSYNEQFF. The CDR3 bases are TGCAGCGTTGAAGAGGCGAGGGTGTCCTACAATGAGCAGTTCTTC.

The CDR3 region is CASSGGVSETQYF. The CDR3 DNA follows: TGTGCCAGCAGCGGTGGGGTGTCAGAGACCCAGTACTTC. The gene calls are TRBV6-2 or TRBV6-3 and TRBJ2-5, with D uncertain. V lost 6 bases to trimming and J lost 4 bases, with 12 bases between them. There are 13 residues in the CDR3. The germline V gene encodes CDR1 MNHEY and CDR2 SVGEGT.

This sequence joins TRBV5-5 and TRBJ2-7; D remains ambiguous. Trimming removed 0 bases at V and 6 bases at J, with 10 bases between. CDR1 and CDR2 (germline): SGHKS, YYEKEE (reference sequence). The CDR3 sequence is 13 residues long. DNA for the CDR3: TGTGCCAGCAGCTTGGTTGGTTTGAGCGAGCAGTACTTC. Its protein product is CASSLVGLSEQYF.

The CDR3 region is CASSLATGGLAANEQFF. In nucleotides, the CDR3 is TGCGCCAGCAGCTTGGCTACGGGGGGACTAGCGGCCAATGAGCAGTTCTTC. The V call is TRBV5-1, the J call TRBJ2-1; 11 nucleotides match TRBD2. The J segment lost 6 bases and the V segment lost 0 bases, leaving 8 bases of the junction unmatched. The V gene's germline CDR1 is SGHRS and CDR2 YFSETQ. The CDR3 consists of 17 residues.

This chain links TRBV5-6 with TRBJ2-5; 9 bases map to TRBD1. Gene TRBJ2-7 matches the end of the DNA better, so the J call may be wrong. The CDR3 length is 16 residues. Germline loops: CDR1 SGHDT, CDR2 YYEEEE. The CDR3 sequence: CASSLLVRDRAHEQYF. CDR3 bases: TGTGCCAGCAGCTTGTTAGTGCGGGACAGGGCTCACGAGCAGTACTTC.

The rearrangement uses TRBV5-1 and TRBJ1-5; D uncertain. The V end was cut by 0 bases, the J end by 5 bases, with 6 bases between. Germline V CDR1 and CDR2: SGHRS, YFSETQ. The CDR3 runs to 13 residues. CDR3 in DNA: TGCGCCAGCAGCTTGGCAGCCCATCAGCCCCAGCATTTT. It encodes CASSLAAHQPQHF.

The chain joins TRBV5-8 to TRBJ2-3; D is tentatively TRBD1 or TRBD2 (5 bases each). Trimming shortened V by 7 bases and J by 4 bases, and 7 bases separated the two germline ends. The CDR3 runs to 11 residues. CDR1 and CDR2 (germline): SGHTS, YDEGEE. CDR3 in amino acids: CASPGPDTQYF. The CDR3 DNA follows: TGTGCCAGCCCGGGACCAGATACGCAGTATTTT.

This clonotype was counted only a few times. V and J are TRBV20-1 and TRBJ2-1, with D unclear. With 3 bases removed from V and 1 base from J, the gap between germline ends came to 7 bases. Germline CDR1 and CDR2: DFQATT and SNEGSKA (reference sequence). The CDR3 contains 13 residues. CDR3 DNA: TGCAGTGCTAGGGCCGGGTCCTACAATGAGCAGTTCTTC. It specifies CSARAGSYNEQFF.

This chain connects TRBV5-4 to TRBJ1-2; D remains unclear. The V gene lost 7 bases and the J gene lost 0 bases, with 19 bases spanning the gap. The CDR3 is 16 amino acids. Germline assignment: CDR1 SGHNT and CDR2 YYREEE (reference sequence). The chain's CDR3 is CASPSLRAAANYGYTF. CDR3 DNA sequence: TGTGCCAGCCCATCGCTAAGAGCCGCAGCTAACTATGGCTACACCTTC.

This chain connects TRBV6-5 to TRBJ2-5; TRBD2 aligns across 7 bases. V was clipped by 8 bases and J by 4 bases; unmatched bases: 7. Germline CDR1 MNHEY, CDR2 SVGAGI. The CDR3 totals 13 residues. The CDR3 DNA follows: TGTGCCAGCGGTTGGGCTAGCGGAGAGACCCAGTACTTC. It translates to CASGWASGETQYF.

This chain joins TRBV27 and TRBJ2-5; D is undetermined. The CDR3 spans 15 residues. Germline CDR1 is MNHEY and CDR2 is SMNVEV (reference sequence). V lost 3 bases and J lost 0, with 11 bases in between. The CDR3 sequence is CASSFKAPYQETQYF. The CDR3 DNA reads as TGTGCCAGCAGTTTTAAGGCTCCGTACCAAGAGACCCAGTACTTC.

A few counts support this clonotype. The chain is built from TRBV9 and TRBJ2-7, with 9 bases fitting TRBD1. Germline lookup yields CDR1 SGDLS and CDR2 YYNGEE. The V segment lost 3 bases and the J segment 0 bases; nucleotides outside the gene matches: 4. The CDR3 totals 15 residues. The CDR3: CASSDRDRDSYEQYF. The CDR3 DNA follows: TGTGCCAGCAGCGACCGGGACAGGGACTCCTACGAGCAGTACTTC.

The rearrangement joins TRBV6-5 to TRBJ2-4; no clear D gene. The CDR3 extends over 18 amino acids. V was pared by 0 bases and J by 2 bases, with 17 bases between. Germline V CDR1 and CDR2: MNHEY, SVGAGI. The CDR3 region has the DNA TGTGCCAGCAGTTACTCCGCTAGTTCAGTGGTTACCAAAAACATTCAGTACTTC. This sequence encodes CASSYSASSVVTKNIQYF.

The chain uses TRBV27 and TRBJ2-7; no reliable D call. The CDR3 runs 15 residues. V lost 2 bases and J 0 bases, leaving 11 bases between the germline ends. Looked up from germline, CDR1 is MNHEY and CDR2 is SMNVEV (reference sequence). CDR3 in amino acids: CASSLRVIGSYEQYF. The CDR3 coding sequence is TGTGCCAGCAGTTTACGGGTTATCGGCTCCTACGAGCAGTACTTC.

This chain joins TRBV4-1 and TRBJ1-1, with unresolved D. The V end lost 1 base, the J end lost 1 base, and 10 bases lay between the germline ends. CDR1 is MGHRA and CDR2 is YSYEKL in the germline V gene. CDR3 length: 15 amino acids. CDR3 DNA: TGCGCCAGCAGCCAAGTTAAGGGAACGAACACTGAAGCTTTCTTT. Translation gives CASSQVKGTNTEAFF.

The V and J genes are TRBV20-1 and TRBJ1-6; TRBD1 matches at 8 bases. The V gene's germline CDR1 is DFQATT and CDR2 SNEGSKA (reference sequence). This CDR3 region has 13 residues. J was trimmed by 7 bases and V by 5 bases; bases with no gene match: 4. The DNA for the CDR3 is TGCAGTGCTCGGACAGGGCGCAATTCACCCCTCCACTTT. Its protein is CSARTGRNSPLHF.

The genes are TRBV7-3 and TRBJ2-7; D is perhaps TRBD1 (5 bases). CDR1 and CDR2 (germline): SGHTA, FQGTGA. V was clipped by 4 bases and J by 7 bases, with 8 bases between them. The CDR3 totals 11 residues. The CDR3 bases are TGTGCCAGCAGCTCGACAGATGAGCAGTACTTC. Its protein product is CASSSTDEQYF.

Concerning this clonotype: A read error may account for a junction end that differs from germline. This chain links TRBV7-2 with TRBJ2-1, with TRBD1 matching over 8 bases. The germline gives CDR1 SGHTA, CDR2 FQGNSA. CDR3 size: 15 residues. The CDR3, as DNA: TGTGCCAGCAGTCGGACGACAGGGGCCAACAATGAGCGGTTCTTC. Translated, it gives CASSRTTGANNERFF.

CDR3 amino acids: CASSYSGFEQFF. DNA for the CDR3: TGTGCCAGCAGTTACTCTGGGTTTGAGCAGTTCTTC. The chain couples TRBV6-2 or TRBV6-3 to TRBJ2-1; D not resolved. The V end was cut by 0 bases, the J end by 9 bases, with 6 bases between. The CDR3 consists of 12 residues. Germline CDR1 reads MNHEY; CDR2 reads SVGEGT.

The genes are TRBV7-3 and TRBJ2-6; D gene unclear. Trimming took 5 bases from V and 1 from J, leaving 9 bases between them. The germline V gene encodes CDR1 SGHTA and CDR2 FQGTGA. The CDR3 is 15 residues long. The CDR3 bases are TGTGCCAGCAGCGGCAGAGATTCTGGGGCCAACGTCCTGACTTTC. Translating gives CASSGRDSGANVLTF.

This chain joins TRBV5-1 and TRBJ2-7, with TRBD1 as a possible D gene (5 bases). CDR3 size: 17 residues. CDR1 and CDR2 (germline): SGHRS, YFSETQ. The germline V and J ends were trimmed by 2 bases and 3 bases, with 21 bases remaining between them. This chain's CDR3 is CASSFHQSRVPFYEQYF. CDR3 sequence (DNA): TGCGCCAGCAGCTTCCACCAGTCCAGGGTTCCCTTCTACGAGCAGTACTTC.

The chain uses TRBV9 and TRBJ2-7, with D maybe TRBD1 (5 bases). CDR1 SGDLS and CDR2 YYNGEE come from the germline V gene. With 3 bases removed from V and 3 bases from J, the gap between germline ends came to 10 bases. The CDR3 has 13 residues. The chain's CDR3 is CASSDGHHYEQYF. The DNA of the CDR3 is TGTGCCAGCAGCGACGGACACCACTACGAGCAGTACTTC. The full variable domain, rest sourced from reference TRBV9 and TRBJ2-7, is DSGVTQTPKHLITATGQRVTLRCSPRSGDLSVYWYQQSLDQGLQFLIQYYNGEERAKGNILERFSAQQFPDLHSELNLSSLELGDSALYFCASSDGHHYEQYFGPGTRLTVT.

The chain is built from TRBV28 and TRBJ2-5; D could derive from TRBD1 or TRBD2 (5 bases each). The J call may be faulty, since TRBJ2-7 better matches the DNA end. This CDR3 region has 14 residues. CDR1 is MDHEN and CDR2 is SYDVKM in the germline V gene. The CDR3 DNA reads TGTGCCAGCAGTGGAGGACCCTGGGGGTACGAGCAGTACTTC. Encoded protein: CASSGGPWGYEQYF.

This clonotype was detected ten times or more. The chain carries TRBV12-3 or TRBV12-4 and TRBJ1-1, with D hard to call. Trimming pared 8 bases from V and 0 bases from J, leaving 10 bases between. The CDR3 sequence is 13 residues long. The CDR3 loop is CASERALNTEAFF. DNA of the CDR3: TGTGCCAGCGAAAGGGCCCTGAACACTGAAGCTTTCTTT.

The chain is built from TRBV11-3 and TRBJ2-1, with 8 bases lining up with TRBD2. Trimming took 2 bases from V and 6 from J; bases not matched to a gene: 6. The CDR3 spans 15 residues. Germline V gives CDR1 SGHNT, CDR2 YENEEA. CDR3: CASSLTGGALNEQFF. The CDR3 DNA reads as TGTGCCAGCAGCTTAACCGGGGGGGCCCTCAATGAGCAGTTCTTC.

The V and J genes are TRBV7-2 and TRBJ2-5; 15 nucleotides match TRBD2. This CDR3 is 17 amino acids long. Germline values: CDR1 SGHTA, CDR2 FQGNSA. V lost 4 bases to trimming and J lost 5 bases; unmatched junction nucleotides: 8. This chain's CDR3 is CASSSPGLAGGMETQYF. The CDR3 DNA reads as TGTGCCAGCAGCTCCCCTGGACTAGCGGGGGGGATGGAGACCCAGTACTTC. The full variable domain, completed using reference TRBV7-2 and TRBJ2-5, is GAGVSQSPSNKVTEKGKDVELRCDPISGHTALYWYRQSLGQGLEFLIYFQGNSAPDKSGLPSDRFSAERTGGSVSTLTIQRTQQEDSAVYLCASSSPGLAGGMETQYFGPGTRLLVL.

The CDR3 bases are TGTGCCAGCAGCCACATTGGGACATCTACCTACGAGCAGTACTTC. Residues: CASSHIGTSTYEQYF. The chain is built from TRBV14 and TRBJ2-7, with D possibly TRBD1 on 6 matching bases. Trimming removed 3 bases at V and 2 bases at J, with 14 bases between. This CDR3 region has 15 residues. CDR1 and CDR2 from the germline V gene are SGHDN and FVKESK.

This clonotype was observed many times. The CDR3 loop reads CASSDRPDRSDEAFF. CDR3 nucleotide sequence: TGTGCCAGCAGTGACCGTCCCGACAGGAGCGATGAAGCTTTCTTT. The gene calls are TRBV6-4 and TRBJ1-1; weak D call: TRBD1 (6 bases). The CDR3 has 15 residues. Germline-derived CDR1 and CDR2 are MRHNA and SNTAGT. Trimming shortened V by 2 bases and J by 7 bases, and 17 bases separated the two germline ends.

The chain combines TRBV3-1 with TRBJ2-4; possibly TRBD2 for D (5 bases). The germline CDR1 and CDR2 sequences are LGHDT and YNNKEL (reference sequence). Trimming pared 1 base from V and 6 bases from J, leaving 16 bases between. CDR3 length: 16 residues. The CDR3 DNA reads TGTGCCAGCAGCCAAGGGTGGCAGGCGGGCACAAACATTCAGTACTTC. As protein: CASSQGWQAGTNIQYF.

This clonotype was seen only a few times. The chain couples TRBV4-3 to TRBJ2-3; no definite D call. V was cut by 0 bases and J by 4 bases, with 5 bases left in between. Germline V gene data show CDR1 as LGHNA and CDR2 as YSLEER. The CDR3 spans 13 residues. The CDR3 spells CASSQDFPDTQYF. The CDR3 region has the DNA TGCGCCAGCAGCCAAGATTTCCCAGATACGCAGTATTTT.

The rearrangement links TRBV15 to TRBJ2-3; 9 bases line up with TRBD1. The CDR3 has 16 amino acids. V was clipped by 1 base and J by 2 bases; unmatched bases: 4. The V gene's germline CDR1 is LNHNV and CDR2 YYDKDF (reference sequence). CDR3 region: CATSRGDRDLTDTQYF. DNA for the CDR3: TGTGCCACCAGCAGAGGGGACAGGGACCTCACAGATACGCAGTATTTT.